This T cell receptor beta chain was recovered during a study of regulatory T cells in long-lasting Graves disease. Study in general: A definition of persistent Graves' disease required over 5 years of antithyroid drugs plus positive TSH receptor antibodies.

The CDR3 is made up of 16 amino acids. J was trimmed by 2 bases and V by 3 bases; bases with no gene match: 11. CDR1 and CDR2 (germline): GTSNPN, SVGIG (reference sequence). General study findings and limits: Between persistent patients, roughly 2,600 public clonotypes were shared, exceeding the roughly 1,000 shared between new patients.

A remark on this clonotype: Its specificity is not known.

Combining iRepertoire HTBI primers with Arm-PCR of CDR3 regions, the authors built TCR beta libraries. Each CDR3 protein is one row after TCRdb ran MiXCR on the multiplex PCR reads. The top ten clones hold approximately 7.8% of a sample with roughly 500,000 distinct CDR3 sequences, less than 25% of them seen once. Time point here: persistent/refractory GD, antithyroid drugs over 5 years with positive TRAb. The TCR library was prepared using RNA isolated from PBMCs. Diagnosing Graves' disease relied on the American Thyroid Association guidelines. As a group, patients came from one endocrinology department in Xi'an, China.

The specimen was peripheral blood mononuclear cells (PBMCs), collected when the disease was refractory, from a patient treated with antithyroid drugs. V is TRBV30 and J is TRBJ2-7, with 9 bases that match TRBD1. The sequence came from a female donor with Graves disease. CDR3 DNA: TGTGCCTGGAGGGGGTACTCGAGACAGGGGGCCTACGAGCAGTACTTC. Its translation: CAWRGYSRQGAYEQYF.